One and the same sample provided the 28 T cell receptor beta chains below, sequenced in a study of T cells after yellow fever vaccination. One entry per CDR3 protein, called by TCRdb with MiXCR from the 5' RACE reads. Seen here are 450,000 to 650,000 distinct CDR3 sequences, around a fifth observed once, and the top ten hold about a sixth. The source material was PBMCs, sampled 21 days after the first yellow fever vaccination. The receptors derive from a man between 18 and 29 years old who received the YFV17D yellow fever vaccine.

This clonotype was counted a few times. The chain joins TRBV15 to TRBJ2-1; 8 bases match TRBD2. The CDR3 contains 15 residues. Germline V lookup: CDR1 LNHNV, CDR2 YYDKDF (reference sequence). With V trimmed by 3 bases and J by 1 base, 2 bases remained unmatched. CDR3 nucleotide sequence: TGTGCCACCAGCAGTAGCGGGGATTCCTACAATGAGCAGTTCTTC. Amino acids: CATSSSGDSYNEQFF.

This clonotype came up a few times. CDR3 coding DNA: TGTGCCAGCACCTCAAGAGGGACAGATACGCAGTATTTT. This codes for CASTSRGTDTQYF. The chain joins TRBV3-1 to TRBJ2-3; D might be TRBD2 (5 bases). The CDR3 length is 13 residues. Trimming removed 7 bases from V and 3 bases from J, with 11 bases in between. The germline gives CDR1 LGHDT, CDR2 YNNKEL (reference sequence).

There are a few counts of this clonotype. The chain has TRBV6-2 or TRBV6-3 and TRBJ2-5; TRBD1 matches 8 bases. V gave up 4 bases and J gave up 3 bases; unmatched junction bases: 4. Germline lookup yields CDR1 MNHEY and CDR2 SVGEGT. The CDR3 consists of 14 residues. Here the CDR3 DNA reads TGTGCCAGCAGTTCCCTGACAGGGGAAGAGACCCAGTACTTC. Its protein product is CASSSLTGEETQYF.

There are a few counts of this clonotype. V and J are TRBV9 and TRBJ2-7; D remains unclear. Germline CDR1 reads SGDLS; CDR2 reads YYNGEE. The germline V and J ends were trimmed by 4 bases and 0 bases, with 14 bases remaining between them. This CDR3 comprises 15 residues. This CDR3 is CASSLAPGNSYEQYF. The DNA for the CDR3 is TGTGCCAGCAGCCTCGCCCCAGGCAACTCCTACGAGCAGTACTTC.

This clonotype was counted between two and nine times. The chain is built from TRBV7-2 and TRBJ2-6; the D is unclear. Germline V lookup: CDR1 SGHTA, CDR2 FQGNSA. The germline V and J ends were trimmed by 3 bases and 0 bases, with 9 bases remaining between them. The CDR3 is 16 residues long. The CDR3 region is CASSFWAISGANVLTF. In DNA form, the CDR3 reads TGTGCCAGCAGCTTTTGGGCCATCTCTGGGGCCAACGTCCTGACTTTC.

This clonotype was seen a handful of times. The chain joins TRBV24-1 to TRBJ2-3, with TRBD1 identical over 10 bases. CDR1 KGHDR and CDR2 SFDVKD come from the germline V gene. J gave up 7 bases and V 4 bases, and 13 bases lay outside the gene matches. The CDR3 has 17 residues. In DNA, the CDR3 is TGTGCCACCAGTGACACACTCCGGGACAGGGGTGCGCATACGCAGTATTTT. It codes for CATSDTLRDRGAHTQYF.

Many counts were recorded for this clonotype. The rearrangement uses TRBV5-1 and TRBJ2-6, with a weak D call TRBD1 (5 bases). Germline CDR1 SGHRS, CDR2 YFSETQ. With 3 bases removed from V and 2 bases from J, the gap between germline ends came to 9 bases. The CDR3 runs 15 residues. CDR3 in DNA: TGCGCCAGCAGCTCCACAGGAGCTGGGGCCAACGTCCTGACTTTC. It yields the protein CASSSTGAGANVLTF.

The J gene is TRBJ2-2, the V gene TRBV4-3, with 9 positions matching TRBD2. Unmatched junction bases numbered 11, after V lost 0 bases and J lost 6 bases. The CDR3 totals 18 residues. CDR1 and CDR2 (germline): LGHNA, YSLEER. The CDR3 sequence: CASSQDTLAGRVPGELFF. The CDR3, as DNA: TGCGCCAGCAGCCAAGACACTCTAGCGGGGCGAGTCCCCGGGGAGCTGTTTTTT.

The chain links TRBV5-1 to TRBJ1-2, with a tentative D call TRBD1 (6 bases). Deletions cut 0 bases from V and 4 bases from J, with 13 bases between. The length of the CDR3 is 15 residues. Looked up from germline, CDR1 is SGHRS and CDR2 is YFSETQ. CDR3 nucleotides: TGCGCCAGCAGCTTGGCCGCGACAGGACGCTATGGCTACACCTTC. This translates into CASSLAATGRYGYTF.

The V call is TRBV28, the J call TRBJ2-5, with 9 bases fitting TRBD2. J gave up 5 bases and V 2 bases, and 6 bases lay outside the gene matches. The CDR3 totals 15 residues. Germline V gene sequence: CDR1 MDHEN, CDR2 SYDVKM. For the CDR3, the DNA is TGTGCCAGCAGTTTAGGGCGGGGGGGAATCGAGACCCAGTACTTC. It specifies CASSLGRGGIETQYF. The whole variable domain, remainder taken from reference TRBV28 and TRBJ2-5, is DVKVTQSSRYLVKRTGEKVFLECVQDMDHENMFWYRQDPGLGLRLIYFSYDVKMKEKGDIPEGYSVSREKKERFSLILESASTNQTSMYLCASSLGRGGIETQYFGPGTRLLVL.

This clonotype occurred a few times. CDR3 sequence (DNA): TGCGCCAGCAGCGGCCGGGACAGGTCTTATGAAGCTTTCTTT. This encodes CASSGRDRSYEAFF. The V and J genes are TRBV5-1 and TRBJ1-1; TRBD1 aligns across 8 bases. Trimming took 4 bases from V and 7 from J; bases not matched to a gene: 9. The germline V gene has CDR1 SGHRS and CDR2 YFSETQ. The CDR3 extends over 14 amino acids.

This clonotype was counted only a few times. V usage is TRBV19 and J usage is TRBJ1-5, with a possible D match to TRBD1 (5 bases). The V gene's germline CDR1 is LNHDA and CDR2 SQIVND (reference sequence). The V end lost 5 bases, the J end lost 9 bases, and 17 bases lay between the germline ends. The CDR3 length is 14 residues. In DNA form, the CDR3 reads TGTGCCAGTAGTTCCGGGACCGCGGGGCGGCCCCAGCATTTT. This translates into CASSSGTAGRPQHF. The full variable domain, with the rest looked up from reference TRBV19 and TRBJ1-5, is DGGITQSPKYLFRKEGQNVTLSCEQNLNHDAMYWYRQDPGQGLRLIYYSQIVNDFQKGDIAEGYSVSREKKESFPLTVTSAQKNPTAFYLCASSSGTAGRPQHFGDGTRLSIL.

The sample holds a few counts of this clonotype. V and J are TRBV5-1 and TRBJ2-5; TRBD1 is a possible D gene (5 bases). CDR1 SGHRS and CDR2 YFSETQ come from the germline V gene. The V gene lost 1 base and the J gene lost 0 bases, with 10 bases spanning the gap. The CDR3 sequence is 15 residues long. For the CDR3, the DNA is TGCGCCAGCAGCTTGATAGGACAAAACCAAGAGACCCAGTACTTC. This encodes CASSLIGQNQETQYF.

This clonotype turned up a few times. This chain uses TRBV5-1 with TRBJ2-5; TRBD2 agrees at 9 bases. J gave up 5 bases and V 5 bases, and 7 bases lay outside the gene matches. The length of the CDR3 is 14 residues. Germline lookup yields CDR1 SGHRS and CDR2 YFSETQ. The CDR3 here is CASRLGLAWETQYF. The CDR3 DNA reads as TGCGCCAGCAGACTGGGACTAGCTTGGGAGACCCAGTACTTC.

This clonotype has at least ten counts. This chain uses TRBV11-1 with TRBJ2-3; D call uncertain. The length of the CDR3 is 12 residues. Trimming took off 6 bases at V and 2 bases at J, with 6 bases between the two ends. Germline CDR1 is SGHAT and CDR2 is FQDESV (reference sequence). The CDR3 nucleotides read TGTGCCAGCAGGGGGTTCACAGATACGCAGTATTTT. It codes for CASRGFTDTQYF.

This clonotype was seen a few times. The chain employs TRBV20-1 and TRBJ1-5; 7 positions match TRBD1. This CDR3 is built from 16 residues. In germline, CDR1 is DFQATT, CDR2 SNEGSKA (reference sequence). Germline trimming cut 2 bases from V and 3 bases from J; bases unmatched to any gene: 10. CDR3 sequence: CSARNPGQRHNQPQHF. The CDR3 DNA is TGCAGTGCTAGAAATCCGGGACAGCGGCACAATCAGCCCCAGCATTTT.

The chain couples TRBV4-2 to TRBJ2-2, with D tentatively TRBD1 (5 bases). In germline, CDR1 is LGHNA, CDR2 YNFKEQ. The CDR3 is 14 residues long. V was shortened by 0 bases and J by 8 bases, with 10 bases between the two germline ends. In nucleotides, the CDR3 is TGTGCCAGCAGCCAAGAGACAGACCGTGGGGAGCTGTTTTTT. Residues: CASSQETDRGELFF.

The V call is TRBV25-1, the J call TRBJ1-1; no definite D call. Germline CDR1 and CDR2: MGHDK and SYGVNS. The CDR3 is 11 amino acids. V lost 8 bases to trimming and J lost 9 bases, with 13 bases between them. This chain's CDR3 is CASGYDSQAFF. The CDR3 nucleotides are TGTGCCAGCGGGTACGATTCTCAAGCTTTCTTT.

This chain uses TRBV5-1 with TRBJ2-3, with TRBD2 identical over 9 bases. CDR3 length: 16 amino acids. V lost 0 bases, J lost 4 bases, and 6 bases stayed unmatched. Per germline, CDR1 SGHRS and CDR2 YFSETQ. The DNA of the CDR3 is TGCGCCAGCAGCTTGGAAGGTAGCGGGGGCCCAGATACGCAGTATTTT. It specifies CASSLEGSGGPDTQYF.

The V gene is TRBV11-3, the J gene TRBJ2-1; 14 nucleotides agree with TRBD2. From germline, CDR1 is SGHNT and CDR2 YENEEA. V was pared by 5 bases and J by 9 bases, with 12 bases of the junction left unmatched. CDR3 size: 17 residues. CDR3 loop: CASSPTGTSGGHSEQFF. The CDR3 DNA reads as TGTGCCAGCAGCCCCACCGGGACTAGCGGGGGCCATAGTGAGCAGTTCTTC. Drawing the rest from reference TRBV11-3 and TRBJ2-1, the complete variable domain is EAGVVQSPRYKIIEKKQPVAFWCNPISGHNTLYWYLQNLGQGPELLIRYENEEAVDDSQLPKDRFSAERLKGVDSTLKIQPAELGDSAVYLCASSPTGTSGGHSEQFFGPGTRLTVL.

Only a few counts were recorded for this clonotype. CDR3 DNA sequence: TGCGCCAGCAGCCACATAGCGGGAGACAGTTACAATGAGCAGTTCTTC. Protein: CASSHIAGDSYNEQFF. The V and J genes are TRBV4-3 and TRBJ2-1, with 9 bases fitting TRBD2. This CDR3 has 16 residues. Germline assignment: CDR1 LGHNA and CDR2 YSLEER. The ends lost 3 bases at V and 4 bases at J; junction bases unmatched: 7.

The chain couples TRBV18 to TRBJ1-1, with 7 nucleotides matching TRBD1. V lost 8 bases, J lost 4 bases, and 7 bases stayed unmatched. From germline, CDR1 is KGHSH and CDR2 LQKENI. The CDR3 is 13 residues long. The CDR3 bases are TGTGCCAGCACCACAGGGGTGGGCACTGAAGCTTTCTTT. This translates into CASTTGVGTEAFF.

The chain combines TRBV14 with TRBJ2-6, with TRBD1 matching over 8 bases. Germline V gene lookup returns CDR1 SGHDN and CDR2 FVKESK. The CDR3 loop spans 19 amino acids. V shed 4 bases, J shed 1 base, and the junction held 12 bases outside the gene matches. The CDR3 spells CASSLGRGRGHSGANVLTF. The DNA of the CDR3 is TGTGCCAGCAGCCTTGGAAGGGGCAGGGGGCATTCTGGGGCCAACGTCCTGACTTTC.

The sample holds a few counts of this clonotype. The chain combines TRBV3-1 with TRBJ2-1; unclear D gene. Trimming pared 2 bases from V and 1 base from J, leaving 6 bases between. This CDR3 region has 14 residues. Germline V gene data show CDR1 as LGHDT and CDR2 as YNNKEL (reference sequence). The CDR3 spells CASSQPESYNEQFF. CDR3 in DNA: TGTGCCAGCAGCCAACCGGAGTCCTACAATGAGCAGTTCTTC.

The CDR3 region has the DNA TGTGCCAGCAGCCCAGGGGGTAATGAAAAACTGTTTTTT. This gives the protein CASSPGGNEKLFF. The rearrangement links TRBV2 to TRBJ1-4, with 7 bases that match TRBD1. The CDR3 has 13 amino acids. The germline V gene has CDR1 SNHLY and CDR2 FYNNEI. The V segment lost 6 bases and the J segment 4 bases; nucleotides outside the gene matches: 2.

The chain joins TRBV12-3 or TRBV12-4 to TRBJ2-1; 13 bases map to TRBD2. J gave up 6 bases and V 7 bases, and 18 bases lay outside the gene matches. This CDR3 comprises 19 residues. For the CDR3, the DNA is TGTGCCAGCACTAATCTGAGACTAGCGGGGGGACGGCTAGGCAATGAGCAGTTCTTC. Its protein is CASTNLRLAGGRLGNEQFF.

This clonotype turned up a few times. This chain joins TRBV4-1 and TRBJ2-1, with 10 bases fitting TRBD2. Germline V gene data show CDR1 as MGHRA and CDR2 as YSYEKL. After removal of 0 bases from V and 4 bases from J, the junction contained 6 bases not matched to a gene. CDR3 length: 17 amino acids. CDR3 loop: CASSQDRLAGEYNEQFF. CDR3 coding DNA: TGCGCCAGCAGCCAAGATAGGCTAGCGGGGGAGTACAATGAGCAGTTCTTC.

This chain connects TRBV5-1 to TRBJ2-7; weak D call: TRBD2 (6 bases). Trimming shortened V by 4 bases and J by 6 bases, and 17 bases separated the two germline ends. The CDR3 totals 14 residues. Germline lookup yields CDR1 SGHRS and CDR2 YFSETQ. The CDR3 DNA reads TGCGCCAGCAGCCCTACCCGAGGGGAGGTCGAGCAGTACTTC. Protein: CASSPTRGEVEQYF.